These 15 T cell receptor beta chains share one sample of origin, sequenced in a study of CD8 T cells in Susac syndrome. RNA, at roughly 0.45 to 1 ug, was reverse transcribed with random hexamers. Using its own MiXCR run on the immunoSEQ multiplex PCR reads, TCRdb lists one record per CDR3 protein. The sample holds around 190,000 distinct CDR3 sequences, roughly 94% seen once. Sequencing was carried out using CD4+ T cells from PBMCs. The receptors derive from a human donor in good health.

The chain links TRBV11-2 to TRBJ2-3; D possibly matches TRBD1 or TRBD2 (5 bases each). CDR3 length: 14 residues. Per the germline V gene, CDR1 is SGHAT and CDR2 is FQNNGV. Trimming shortened V by 2 bases and J by 4 bases, and 10 bases separated the two germline ends. The CDR3 DNA sequence: TGTGCCAGCAGCTTAAACCGGGACCCAGATACGCAGTATTTT. It encodes CASSLNRDPDTQYF.

This clonotype was observed once. V gene TRBV7-9 combines with J gene TRBJ2-7; D is unresolved. CDR1 is SEHNR and CDR2 is FQNEAQ in the germline V gene (reference sequence). The CDR3 extends over 14 amino acids. Trimming shortened V by 4 bases and J by 0 bases, and 10 bases separated the two germline ends. CDR3 amino acids: CASSSTLGSYEQYV. The DNA for the CDR3 is TGTGCCAGCAGCTCAACCTTAGGCTCCTACGAGCAGTACGTC.

This chain uses TRBV20-1 with TRBJ2-1; no clear D gene. V lost 5 bases and J 5 bases, leaving 16 bases between the germline ends. Germline CDR1 reads DFQATT; CDR2 reads SNEGSKA (reference sequence). The CDR3 runs 14 residues. The CDR3 loop reads CSADRGSRNNEQFF. In DNA, the CDR3 is TGCAGTGCTGACCGAGGTAGCAGAAACAATGAGCAGTTCTTC.

This sequence joins TRBV2 and TRBJ2-7; 7 bases map to TRBD1. Germline V gene sequence: CDR1 SNHLY, CDR2 FYNNEI. The length of the CDR3 is 14 residues. After removal of 6 bases from V and 4 bases from J, the junction contained 9 bases not matched to a gene. The CDR3 loop reads CASRMTGSSYEQYF. CDR3 bases: TGTGCCAGCAGGATGACAGGGAGTTCGTACGAGCAGTACTTC.

The chain recombines TRBV7-9 with TRBJ2-3; tentatively, D is TRBD2 (6 bases). CDR1 SEHNR and CDR2 FQNEAQ come from the germline V gene (reference sequence). V lost 3 bases, J lost 6 bases, and 22 bases lay in between. The CDR3 has 17 amino acids. The CDR3: CASSFPRGGATGDTQYF. CDR3 coding DNA: TGTGCCAGCAGCTTCCCACGAGGCGGGGCCACGGGGGATACGCAGTATTTT.

V is TRBV7-9 and J is TRBJ1-4, with 7 positions matching TRBD1. V gave up 6 bases and J gave up 6 bases; unmatched junction bases: 10. The CDR3 runs 15 residues. In germline, CDR1 is SEHNR, CDR2 FQNEAQ (reference sequence). In nucleotides, the CDR3 is TGTGCCAGCAGGCCTCCCGACAGGGCGGATGAAAAACTGTTTTTT. Protein: CASRPPDRADEKLFF.

V and J are TRBV13 and TRBJ1-2; 11 bases match TRBD1. Losses at the gene ends were 0 bases for V and 6 bases for J; bases not matched to a gene: 0. Germline assignment: CDR1 PRHDT and CDR2 FYEKMQ (reference sequence). The CDR3 totals 14 residues. The CDR3 spells CASSLGDRGHGYTF. The DNA of the CDR3 is TGTGCCAGCAGCTTAGGGGACAGGGGGCATGGCTACACCTTC.

J is TRBJ2-1 and V is TRBV29-1, with 8 bases identical to TRBD1. The CDR3 sequence is 14 residues long. The germline CDR1 and CDR2 sequences are SQVTM and ANQGSEA. CDR3 amino acids: CSLAPGGAENEQFF. The CDR3, as DNA: TGCAGTTTAGCCCCAGGGGGCGCCGAGAATGAGCAGTTCTTC.

This chain links TRBV7-2 with TRBJ2-1, with 12 positions matching TRBD2. The CDR3 spans 15 residues. CDR1 is SGHTA and CDR2 is FQGNSA in the germline V gene. With 3 bases clipped from V and 5 bases from J, the junction kept 2 bases outside the gene matches. The CDR3 bases are TGTGCCAGCAGCTTGGCTAGCGGGAGGGACAATGAGCAGTTCTTC. This encodes CASSLASGRDNEQFF.

The chain links TRBV12-3 or TRBV12-4 to TRBJ2-5; 10 nucleotides agree with TRBD2. This CDR3 is 15 amino acids long. Trimming removed 1 base from V and 2 bases from J; junction bases left unmatched: 1. The CDR3 sequence: CASSLVAGGQETQYF. DNA for the CDR3: TGTGCCAGCAGTTTAGTAGCGGGGGGACAAGAGACCCAGTACTTC.

The chain has TRBV7-9 and TRBJ1-4; 7 bases fit TRBD1. Looked up from germline, CDR1 is SEHNR and CDR2 is FQNEAQ (reference sequence). The V segment lost 5 bases and the J segment 8 bases; nucleotides outside the gene matches: 11. The CDR3 sequence is 15 residues long. The CDR3 DNA follows: TGTGCCAGCAGCCTTCGGACAGGAGGGGGGGAAAAACTGTTTTTT. Translation gives CASSLRTGGGEKLFF. The whole variable domain, filled in from reference TRBV7-9 and TRBJ1-4, reads DTGVSQNPRHKITKRGQNVTFRCDPISEHNRLYWYRQTLGQGPEFLTYFQNEAQLEKSRLLSDRFSAERPKGSFSTLEIQRTEQGDSAMYLCASSLRTGGGEKLFFGSGTQLSVL.

V is TRBV6-2 or TRBV6-3 and J is TRBJ2-5, with D perhaps matching TRBD2 (5 bases). Germline values: CDR1 MNHEY, CDR2 SVGEGT. The CDR3 consists of 13 residues. Trimming took off 2 bases at V and 7 bases at J, with 11 bases between the two ends. This CDR3 is CASSYIFRGTQYF. CDR3 coding DNA: TGTGCCAGCAGTTACATCTTCCGGGGGACCCAGTACTTC.

A single count supports this clonotype. The V call is TRBV6-5, the J call TRBJ2-7; 7 nucleotides match TRBD1. From germline, CDR1 is MNHEY and CDR2 SVGAGI. The CDR3 is made up of 11 amino acids. The V gene end was trimmed by 8 bases and the J gene end by 6 bases; junction bases not matched to a gene: 4. The CDR3 coding sequence is TGTGCCAGCCCAAACAGGGGCGAGCAGTACGTC. This translates into CASPNRGEQYV.

The chain joins TRBV7-8 to TRBJ2-5, with D tentatively TRBD2 (5 bases). Trimming shortened V by 3 bases and J by 5 bases, and 19 bases separated the two germline ends. The CDR3 totals 16 residues. Germline lookup yields CDR1 SGHVS and CDR2 FQNEAQ. The CDR3 sequence: CASSFPVGSSRETQYF. The CDR3 bases are TGTGCCAGCAGCTTCCCCGTGGGGAGCAGCCGGGAGACCCAGTACTTC.

This chain joins TRBV20-1 and TRBJ1-2; D call uncertain. Germline loops: CDR1 DFQATT, CDR2 SNEGSKA (reference sequence). This CDR3 contains 13 residues. The V and J ends lost 1 base and 6 bases respectively, with 12 bases between them. The CDR3 DNA reads as TGCAGTGCTAGAGTCCCCGAAGCGGATGGCTACACCTTC. Protein: CSARVPEADGYTF.